The 9 T cell receptor beta chains presented below share a single source sample, sequenced in a study of blood T cell repertoires in COVID-19. Data came from immunoSEQ multiplex PCR; TCRdb stores just in-frame clones and leaves some out. The sample gives approximately 49,000 clones, 87% of which show up once; 3.5% to 4.5% is in the top ten. The sequencing input was peripheral blood. The receptors come from a man aged 50-60 years with acute or convalescent COVID-19.

The rearrangement joins TRBV19 to TRBJ2-1; TRBD2 might be the D (5 bases). The germline gives CDR1 LNHDA, CDR2 SQIVND (reference sequence). CDR3 size: 17 residues. Trimming took off 4 bases at V and 0 bases at J, with 16 bases between the two ends. The CDR3 is CASSRRAGASSYNEQFF. The CDR3 DNA is TGTGCCAGTAGTAGGCGGGCAGGCGCCAGCTCCTACAATGAGCAGTTCTTC.

The chain is built from TRBV7-8 and TRBJ2-1, with 8 bases matching TRBD2. The germline V gene encodes CDR1 SGHVS and CDR2 FQNEAQ. The V and J ends lost 6 bases and 3 bases, in that order; junction bases with no gene match: 7. The CDR3 spans 15 residues. The CDR3 reads CASSQIREGYNEQFF. The CDR3 DNA sequence: TGTGCCAGCAGTCAAATCCGGGAGGGCTACAATGAGCAGTTCTTC.

The chain has TRBV7-2 and TRBJ2-1, with D perhaps TRBD1 (6 bases). This CDR3 region has 15 residues. Germline V gene data show CDR1 as SGHTA and CDR2 as FQGNSA. Trimming cost V 5 bases and J 2 bases, with 13 bases left between them. The CDR3 sequence: CASSINGQPYNEQFF. The DNA of the CDR3 is TGTGCCAGCAGCATAAATGGACAGCCCTACAATGAGCAGTTCTTC. The whole variable domain, filled in from reference TRBV7-2 and TRBJ2-1, reads GAGVSQSPSNKVTEKGKDVELRCDPISGHTALYWYRQSLGQGLEFLIYFQGNSAPDKSGLPSDRFSAERTGGSVSTLTIQRTQQEDSAVYLCASSINGQPYNEQFFGPGTRLTVL.

This chain uses TRBV5-6 with TRBJ1-2, with 9 bases matching TRBD1. The germline V gene has CDR1 SGHDT and CDR2 YYEEEE. The J segment lost 3 bases and the V segment lost 4 bases, leaving 7 bases of the junction unmatched. The CDR3 has 15 amino acids. The CDR3 sequence is CASSTRDRDYYGYTF. In DNA, the CDR3 is TGTGCCAGCAGCACCCGGGACAGGGACTACTATGGCTACACCTTC. The full variable domain, with the rest looked up from reference TRBV5-6 and TRBJ1-2, is DAGVTQSPTHLIKTRGQQVTLRCSPKSGHDTVSWYQQALGQGPQFIFQYYEEEERQRGNFPDRFSGHQFPNYSSELNVNALLLGDSALYLCASSTRDRDYYGYTFGSGTRLTVV.

In its sample, this clone was seen once. The rearrangement uses TRBV10-2 and TRBJ1-4; D gene unclear. Looked up from germline, CDR1 is WSHSY and CDR2 is SAAADI. Trimming cost V 8 bases and J 8 bases, with 18 bases left between them. The CDR3 spans 14 residues. The CDR3 protein is CASGETAEGEKLFF. The CDR3 DNA is TGCGCCAGCGGAGAGACCGCCGAAGGCGAAAAACTGTTTTTT.

This clone is medium-sized (0.01 to 0.1%) in the sample. V gene TRBV30 combines with J gene TRBJ2-7; 9 nucleotides line up with TRBD1. The CDR3 extends over 14 amino acids. Trimming took 1 base from V and 6 from J; bases not matched to a gene: 7. Germline V CDR1 and CDR2: GTSNPN, SVGIG (reference sequence). CDR3 sequence (DNA): TGTGCCTGGAGTGACCCGGGACAGGGCTCCGAGCAGTACTTC. Translated, it gives CAWSDPGQGSEQYF.

J is TRBJ2-5 and V is TRBV11-3; D is possibly TRBD1 (5 bases). This CDR3 is built from 15 residues. Germline assignment: CDR1 SGHNT and CDR2 YENEEA. Trimming took 3 bases from V and 5 from J, leaving 16 bases between them. The CDR3 reads CASSFWAQGEETQYF. The CDR3 DNA reads as TGTGCCAGCAGCTTTTGGGCCCAGGGTGAGGAGACCCAGTACTTC.

V usage is TRBV10-3 and J usage is TRBJ1-1, with 7 bases lining up with TRBD1. The CDR3 length is 16 residues. V lost 7 bases to trimming and J lost 1 base; unmatched junction nucleotides: 12. Germline V lookup: CDR1 ENHRY, CDR2 SYGVKD. In DNA form, the CDR3 reads TGTGCCATCAAGACAGGAGAGCAGGGGGAGAACACTGAAGCTTTCTTT. Encoded protein: CAIKTGEQGENTEAFF.

The gene calls are TRBV19 and TRBJ1-1; a weak D match, TRBD1 (6 bases). Germline V gene lookup returns CDR1 LNHDA and CDR2 SQIVND (reference sequence). Trimming shortened V by 3 bases and J by 3 bases, and 8 bases separated the two germline ends. The CDR3 loop spans 13 amino acids. The CDR3 DNA follows: TGTGCCAGTAGTATGGGGGCCTACACTGAAGCTTTCTTT. This translates into CASSMGAYTEAFF.